These 11 T cell receptor beta chains came from one sample sequenced in a study of CD8 T cells in ankylosing spondylitis. TCRdb re-called the 5' RACE reads through MiXCR, storing one row per CDR3 protein. The repertoire consists of 200,000 or so distinct CDR3 sequences, with around 13% occurring once and the leading ten covering about 10%. Input material: blood, either unsorted or a sorted T cell fraction (not recorded which). The receptors originated from a female donor with ankylosing spondylitis or in good health (not recorded which).

The count of this clonotype is one. This chain uses TRBV6-2 or TRBV6-3 with TRBJ2-1, with D perhaps TRBD2 (6 bases). The V end was cut by 8 bases, the J end by 1 base, with 18 bases between. The CDR3 consists of 16 residues. Germline V CDR1 and CDR2: MNHEY, SVGEGT. The CDR3 DNA reads TGTGCCAGCCAGAGAGGTCTAGCGACTTCCTACAATGAGCAGTTCTTC. The encoded protein is CASQRGLATSYNEQFF.

The V gene is TRBV28, the J gene TRBJ2-5, with 9 bases that match TRBD1. CDR1 is MDHEN and CDR2 is SYDVKM in the germline V gene. V lost 2 bases and J lost 5; bases outside the gene matches: 6. This CDR3 has 15 residues. The CDR3 loop is CASSLEQGAGETQYF. CDR3 sequence (DNA): TGTGCCAGCAGTTTAGAACAGGGGGCAGGGGAGACCCAGTACTTC.

The J gene is TRBJ2-5, the V gene TRBV12-3 or TRBV12-4; 9 nucleotides match TRBD2. V lost 5 bases, J lost 5 bases, and 18 bases stayed unmatched. This CDR3 has 18 residues. The chain's CDR3 is CASSPGPSGVGRAETQYF. Written as DNA, the CDR3 is TGTGCCAGCAGTCCGGGCCCTAGCGGGGTCGGCCGGGCGGAGACCCAGTACTTC.

The chain combines TRBV20-1 with TRBJ2-2; a weak D match, TRBD1 (5 bases). Trimming took 6 bases from V and 2 from J, leaving 7 bases between them. This CDR3 is built from 12 residues. The germline CDR1 and CDR2 sequences are DFQATT and SNEGSKA (reference sequence). The CDR3 bases are TGCAGTGCGGGGCGCAACACCGGGGAGCTGTTTTTT. This encodes CSAGRNTGELFF.

The table lists this clonotype with many counts. The chain combines TRBV27 with TRBJ2-3, with TRBD2 matching 8 bases. V dropped 7 bases and J dropped 4; count of bases not matched to a gene: 7. Germline-derived CDR1 and CDR2 are MNHEY and SMNVEV (reference sequence). CDR3 length: 14 residues. CDR3 bases: TGTGCCAGCAAGAGCGGGAGAGGTGCAGATACGCAGTATTTT. This codes for CASKSGRGADTQYF.

The chain couples TRBV10-2 to TRBJ2-7; D remains unclear. Germline V lookup: CDR1 WSHSY, CDR2 SAAADI. V shed 8 bases and J shed 3 bases, with 23 bases lying between them. This CDR3 has 16 residues. The CDR3 spells CASVHPTKTKNYEQYF. The CDR3 DNA is TGCGCCAGCGTTCATCCAACTAAGACCAAAAACTACGAGCAGTACTTC.

At least ten counts were recorded for this clonotype. The chain combines TRBV5-1 with TRBJ2-2, with D possibly being TRBD1 (6 bases). The CDR3 covers 15 residues. CDR1 is SGHRS and CDR2 is YFSETQ in the germline V gene. V was clipped by 6 bases and J by 0 bases, with 12 bases between them. CDR3 amino acids: CASTKDSPNTGELFF. The CDR3 DNA sequence: TGCGCCAGCACCAAGGACAGTCCGAACACCGGGGAGCTGTTTTTT.

This clonotype was detected ten times or more. The J gene is TRBJ2-5, the V gene TRBV5-1; 9 bases fit TRBD2. From germline, CDR1 is SGHRS and CDR2 YFSETQ. This CDR3 region has 14 residues. With V trimmed by 7 bases and J by 4 bases, 8 bases remained unmatched. The CDR3 region is CASSEGTSRETQYF. CDR3 DNA: TGCGCCAGCTCGGAGGGGACTAGCCGAGAGACCCAGTACTTC.

This clonotype has only one observation. This sequence joins TRBV7-6 and TRBJ2-1; 10 bases align to TRBD2. CDR1 is SGHVS and CDR2 is FNYEAQ in the germline V gene. The CDR3 totals 16 residues. The V gene end was trimmed by 10 bases and the J gene end by 6 bases; junction bases not matched to a gene: 15. The CDR3 nucleotides read TGTGCCAACAACTCGGGTTTGGCTAGCGGGAGCAATGAGCAGTTCTTC. Protein sequence: CANNSGLASGSNEQFF. Complete variable domain (other parts from reference TRBV7-6 and TRBJ2-1): GAGVSQSPRYKVTKRGQDVALRCDPISGHVSLYWYRQALGQGPEFLTYFNYEAQQDKSGLPNDRFSAERPEGSISTLTIQRTEQRDSAMYRCANNSGLASGSNEQFFGPGTRLTVL.

In its sample, this clonotype was seen many times. The rearrangement links TRBV7-2 to TRBJ1-2; 8 positions agree with TRBD1. Looked up from germline, CDR1 is SGHTA and CDR2 is FQGNSA. V shed 5 bases and J 7 bases; nucleotides not matched to a gene: 12. The CDR3 length is 15 residues. The CDR3 protein is CASSLVQTGDRGYTF. The CDR3 coding sequence is TGTGCCAGCAGCCTGGTCCAGACAGGGGACCGTGGCTACACCTTC. The variable domain in full, completed from reference TRBV7-2 and TRBJ1-2, reads GAGVSQSPSNKVTEKGKDVELRCDPISGHTALYWYRQSLGQGLEFLIYFQGNSAPDKSGLPSDRFSAERTGGSVSTLTIQRTQQEDSAVYLCASSLVQTGDRGYTFGSGTRLTVV.

This clonotype showed up many times. The V gene is TRBV29-1, the J gene TRBJ1-5, with 7 bases identical to TRBD1. With V trimmed by 4 bases and J by 1 base, 10 bases remained unmatched. The CDR3 loop spans 16 amino acids. Germline values: CDR1 SQVTM, CDR2 ANQGSEA. As DNA, the CDR3 is TGCAGCGTTGCCTCCGGGACAGCTGGGAGCAATCAGCCCCAGCATTTT. Protein sequence: CSVASGTAGSNQPQHF.